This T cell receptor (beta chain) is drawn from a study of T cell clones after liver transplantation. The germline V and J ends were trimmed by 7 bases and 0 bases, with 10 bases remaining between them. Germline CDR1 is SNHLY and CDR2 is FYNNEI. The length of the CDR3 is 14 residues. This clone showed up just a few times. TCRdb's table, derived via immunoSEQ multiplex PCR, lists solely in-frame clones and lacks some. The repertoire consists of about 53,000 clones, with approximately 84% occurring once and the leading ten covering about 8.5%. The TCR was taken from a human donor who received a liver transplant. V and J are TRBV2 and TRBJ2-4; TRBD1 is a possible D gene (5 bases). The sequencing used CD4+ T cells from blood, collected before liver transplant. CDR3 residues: CASMGRLAKNIQYF. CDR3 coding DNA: TGTGCCAGCATGGGGCGGTTAGCCAAAAACATTCAGTACTTC.